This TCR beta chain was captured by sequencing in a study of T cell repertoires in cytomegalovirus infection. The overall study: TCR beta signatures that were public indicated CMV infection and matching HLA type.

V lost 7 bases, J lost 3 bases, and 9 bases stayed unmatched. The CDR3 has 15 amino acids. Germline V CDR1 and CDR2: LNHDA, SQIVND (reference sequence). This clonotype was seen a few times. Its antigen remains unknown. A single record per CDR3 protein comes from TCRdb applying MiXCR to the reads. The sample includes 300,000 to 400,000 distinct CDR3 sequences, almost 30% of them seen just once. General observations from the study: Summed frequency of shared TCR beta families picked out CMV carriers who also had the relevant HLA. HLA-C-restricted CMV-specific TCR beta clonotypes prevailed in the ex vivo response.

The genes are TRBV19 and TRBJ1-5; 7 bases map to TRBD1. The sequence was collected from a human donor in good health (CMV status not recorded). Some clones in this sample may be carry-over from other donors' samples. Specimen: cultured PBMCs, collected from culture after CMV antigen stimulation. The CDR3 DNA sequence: TGTGCCAGTACTGGGAGGGGGCGATACAATCAGCCCCAGCATTTT. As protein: CASTGRGRYNQPQHF.